Given below is one TCR beta chain in context. What it binds is not known. V was shortened by 11 bases and J by 4 bases, with 23 bases between the two germline ends. The CDR3 runs 15 residues. CDR1 and CDR2 from the germline V gene are WSHSY and SAAADI. This sample is drawn from a study of graft-versus-host responses after intestinal transplantation. Overall study findings and caveats: Ileal or blood samples showed some GvH clones first, and such clones were also found in recipient marrow.

The assay was immunoSEQ multiplex PCR, and TCRdb's table has in-frame clones only and misses some. The data hold approximately 88,000 clones, with almost 90% observed a single time. This receptor was obtained from a human donor who received an intestinal transplant. This sequence joins TRBV10-2 and TRBJ1-2; D is unclear. This material consisted of unstimulated CD4+ T cells sorted from spleen or lymph node cells, taken before intestinal transplant. CDR3 DNA sequence: TGCGCCCTTAGGTCCGGGAGACCGAGCGGCTATGGCTACACCTTC. This sequence encodes CALRSGRPSGYGYTF.